This is a list of T cell receptor beta chains from one sample in a study of T cell changes during pregnancy in multiple sclerosis. Produced via immunoSEQ multiplex PCR; TCRdb's table is partial and in-frame only. Of roughly 48,000 clones listed, approximately 92% were seen once; the top ten hold less than 0.3%. The sample in question was CD4+ T cells from peripheral blood mononuclear cells, obtained in the third trimester of pregnancy. Receptor source: a female donor with multiple sclerosis, enrolled in a pregnancy study. Each CDR3 is given without its conserved first and last residue. A D gene is named only where the DNA matches it firmly. Clone size is shown for a subset of rows, as once, few, many or a class of expanded clone.

>TRBV28|-|TRBD1
ASSLYRDRGRGYT
>TRBV5-1|-|TRBD2
ASGRAGSSYNEQF
>TRBV30|-|-
AWSALRNTEAF
>TRBV7-2|-|TRBD1
ASSSWDRGVYEQY
>TRBV5-6|-|-
ASSSRGGQETQY
>TRBV2|-|-
ASTLDELYGYT
>TRBV2|-|-
ASSETPNTGELF
>TRBV6-1|-|TRBD1
ASSVDRAKDEQY
>TRBV5-4|-|-
ASTPRSGDTEAF
>TRBV27|-|-
ASGWDSNSPLH
>TRBV30|-|TRBD2
AWVSGGTGELF
>TRBV28|-|-
ASSLYPGRTGELF
>TRBV2|-|-
ASSQFAALNTEAF
>TRBV7-9|-|-
ASSFAGAMNTGELF
>TRBV9|-|-
ASSVGVGQGNEKLF
>TRBV4-1|-|TRBD1
ASSHPQGAGGNTIY
>TRBV29-1|-|TRBD1
SVGRTGGLMNTEAF
>TRBV29-1|-|-
SVATGGVYEQY
>TRBV6-1|-|-
ASSEIVGGYGGYT
>TRBV9|-|TRBD2
ASSPGLAGVTGELF
>TRBV10-2|-|TRBD2
ASSVIAGGVDEQF
>TRBV29-1|-|-
SVLPQGDGGYT
>TRBV5-1|-|-
ASSLEPGPSYEQY
>TRBV6-6|-|TRBD1
ASRPLGQARPGELF
>TRBV28|-|-
ASSIPGGNQPQH
>TRBV7-9|-|TRBD1
ASSLDGTGRETQY
>TRBV7-9|-|-
ASSLEGHSYGYT
>TRBV18|-|-
ASSPGLLYNEQF
>TRBV6-4|few|TRBD1
ASTYDRATGELF
>TRBV5-1|-|-
ASSLYSASGANVLT
>TRBV9|-|-
ASSVSAAALNTGELF
>TRBV15|once|TRBD1
ATSRIRDRVYEQY
>TRBV6-1|-|-
ASTKNSGANVLT
>TRBV15|-|TRBD2
ATSGRLAGGRELF
>TRBV5-6|-|-
ASSLLNYGYT
>TRBV4-1|-|-
ASSQDGGAVVTDTQY
>TRBV5-6|-|TRBD2
ASSFSGTRLITDTQY
>TRBV7-8|once|-
ASSLAGRRNYGYT
>TRBV6-5|few|TRBD1
ASSVNRGRNTEAF
>TRBV2|once|TRBD2
ASQREIEETQY
>TRBV5-1|-|-
ASSLVAGFSYGYT
>TRBV19|-|-
ASSIGLRGTEAF
>TRBV5-4|-|TRBD1
ASSSGQARGNTEAF
>TRBV6-6|-|-
ASSSGFGGGGYT
>TRBV5-4|-|TRBD2
ASSSDGLARSREQF
>TRBV5-6|-|-
ASSLAGGEAF
>TRBV27|-|-
ASSLIGRENEQF
>TRBV28|-|TRBD2
ASSSFSGWDNEQF
>TRBV5-5|-|-
ASSTEFRVTGEQY
>TRBV7-9|few|-
ASSLTGPYGYT
>TRBV2|-|TRBD1
ASRSGTGVGELF
>TRBV6-5|-|TRBD1
ASSSTGAHYGYT
>TRBV21-1|-|-
ASSKVGGTGGGETQY
>TRBV19|once|TRBD1
ASSLYTGGDRRYT